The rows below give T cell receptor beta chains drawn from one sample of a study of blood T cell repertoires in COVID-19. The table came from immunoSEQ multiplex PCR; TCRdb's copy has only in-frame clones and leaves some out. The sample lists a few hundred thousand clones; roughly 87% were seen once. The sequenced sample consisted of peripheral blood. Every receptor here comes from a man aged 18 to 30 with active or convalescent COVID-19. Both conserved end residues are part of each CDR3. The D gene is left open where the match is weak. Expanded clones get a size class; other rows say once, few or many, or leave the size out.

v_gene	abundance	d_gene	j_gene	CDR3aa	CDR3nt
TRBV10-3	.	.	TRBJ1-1	CAISADSPKIMNTEAFF	TGTGCCATCAGTGCCGACAGCCCAAAAATCATGAACACTGAAGCTTTCTTT
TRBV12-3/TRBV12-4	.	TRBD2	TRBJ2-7	CASGAGAYEQYF	TGTGCCAGCGGGGCGGGAGCCTACGAGCAGTACTTC
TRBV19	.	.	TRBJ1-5	CASSIGWGGNQPQHF	TGTGCCAGTAGTATCGGCTGGGGAGGCAATCAGCCCCAGCATTTT
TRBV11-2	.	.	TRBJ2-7	CASNTIGGGDLAYEQYF	TGTGCCAGCAACACGATAGGAGGGGGGGACCTCGCGTACGAGCAGTACTTC
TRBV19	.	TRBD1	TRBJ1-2	CASTRGQNNYGYTF	TGTGCCAGTACTAGGGGGCAGAATAACTATGGCTACACCTTC
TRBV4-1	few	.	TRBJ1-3	CASSQLPWGGRSGNTIYF	TGCGCCAGCAGCCAACTCCCCTGGGGGGGCCGCTCTGGAAACACCATATATTTT
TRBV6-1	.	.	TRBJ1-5	CASSDHRGNQPQHF	TGTGCCAGCAGTGATCACAGGGGCAATCAGCCCCAGCATTTT
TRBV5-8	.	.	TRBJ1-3	CASSHRQRGSGNTIYF	TGTGCCAGCAGCCATAGGCAGCGAGGCTCTGGAAACACCATATATTTT
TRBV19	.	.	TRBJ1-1	CASSPGMNTEAFF	TGTGCCAGTAGCCCGGGAATGAACACTGAAGCTTTCTTT
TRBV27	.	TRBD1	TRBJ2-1	CASRSLRDRDYNEQFF	TGTGCCAGCAGAAGTCTCCGGGACAGGGACTACAATGAGCAGTTCTTC
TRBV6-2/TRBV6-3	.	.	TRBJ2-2	CASSYSPRYFIGGNTGELFF	TGTGCCAGCAGTTACTCACCTCGTTATTTTATCGGGGGAAACACCGGGGAGCTGTTTTTT
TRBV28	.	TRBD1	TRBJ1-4	CASSPGTGDEKLFF	TGTGCCAGCAGTCCCGGGACAGGGGATGAAAAACTGTTTTTT
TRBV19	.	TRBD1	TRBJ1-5	CASMPGTGFQPQHF	TGTGCCAGTATGCCCGGGACAGGGTTTCAGCCCCAGCATTTT
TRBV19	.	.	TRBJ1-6	CASIYPEGGGSPLHF	TGTGCCAGTATCTACCCGGAGGGGGGGGGTTCACCCCTCCACTTT
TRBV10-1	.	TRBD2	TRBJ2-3	CASSEFSGGHSTDTQYF	TGCGCCAGCAGTGAGTTTAGCGGGGGGCATAGCACAGATACGCAGTATTTT
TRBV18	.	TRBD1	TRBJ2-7	CASSPGQGFEQYF	TGTGCCAGCTCACCGGGACAGGGGTTCGAGCAGTACTTC
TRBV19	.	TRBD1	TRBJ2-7	CASSPGQGAYEQYF	TGTGCCAGTAGTCCGGGACAGGGGGCCTACGAGCAGTACTTC
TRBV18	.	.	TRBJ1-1	CASSPGAGPEAFF	TGTGCCAGCTCACCTGGGGCGGGACCTGAAGCTTTCTTT
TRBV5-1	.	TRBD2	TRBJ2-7	CASSPEGLAGGSYEQYF	TGCGCCAGCAGCCCGGAGGGACTAGCGGGGGGCTCCTACGAGCAGTACTTC